These 19 T cell receptor beta chains were sequenced from one sample in a study of blood T cell repertoires in COVID-19. Only in-frame clones appear in the TCRdb table, and some are missing; sequencing was by immunoSEQ multiplex PCR. The table records 250,000 to 300,000 clones, around 87% of them present only once. Sequenced: peripheral blood. Receptors were obtained from a woman between 40 and 55 years old who had recovered from COVID-19.

V is TRBV2 and J is TRBJ1-1, with TRBD1 matching 7 bases. With V trimmed by 3 bases and J by 1 base, 8 bases remained unmatched. The germline V gene encodes CDR1 SNHLY and CDR2 FYNNEI. This CDR3 region has 16 residues. CDR3 sequence reads: CASSDGPGGPNTEAFF. The CDR3 DNA sequence: TGTGCCAGCAGTGACGGCCCAGGGGGACCGAACACTGAAGCTTTCTTT.

This sequence joins TRBV21-1 and TRBJ2-1; the table names TRBD1, a call not compared with the DNA. TRBV21-1 is designated a pseudogene. The CDR3 contains 16 residues. This chain's CDR3 is CASSDHRGLDSNEQFF. In DNA, the CDR3 is TGTGCCAGCAGCGACCACAGGGGGCTAGACTCCAATGAGCAGTTCTTC.

Of note for this clone: The sample carries other DNA sequences with the same CDR3. The rearrangement uses TRBV6-6 and TRBJ2-7, with 8 bases identical to TRBD1. The germline CDR1 and CDR2 sequences are MNHNY and SVGAGI (reference sequence). This CDR3 comprises 15 residues. V shed 7 bases and J 5 bases; nucleotides not matched to a gene: 13. The CDR3 region has the DNA TGTGCCAGCAACTCAGCCGGGACAGGAGACCACGAGCAGTACTTC. Amino acid sequence: CASNSAGTGDHEQYF.

This chain links TRBV4-2 with TRBJ2-7; D is unclear. This CDR3 is built from 17 residues. V lost 1 base to trimming and J lost 0 bases, with 16 bases between them. Germline CDR1 and CDR2: LGHNA and YNFKEQ. The CDR3 loop reads CASSQAFDRLASYEQYF. CDR3 nucleotides: TGTGCCAGCAGCCAAGCATTTGACCGATTAGCCTCCTACGAGCAGTACTTC.

The chain has TRBV5-1 and TRBJ2-2, with D perhaps matching TRBD1 (6 bases). This CDR3 is 17 amino acids long. Germline V lookup: CDR1 SGHRS, CDR2 YFSETQ. Trimming cost V 0 bases and J 4 bases, with 16 bases left between them. The CDR3 spells CASSLDGQRRGTGELFF. The CDR3 nucleotides are TGCGCCAGCAGCTTGGATGGACAGCGCCGCGGCACCGGGGAGCTGTTTTTT.

This rearrangement joins TRBV9 to TRBJ2-5, with a weak D call TRBD1 (6 bases). Trimming took off 4 bases at V and 5 bases at J, with 12 bases between the two ends. The CDR3 runs 13 residues. CDR1 is SGDLS, CDR2 YYNGEE, per germline. CDR3 nucleotide sequence: TGTGCCAGCAGCTCTGGGACATCCGAGACCCAGTACTTC. Its protein is CASSSGTSETQYF.

V is TRBV30 and J is TRBJ1-2; D is possibly TRBD1 (5 bases). Between the trimmed V and J ends, which lost 2 bases and 3 bases, there was a span of 19 bases. CDR3 size: 16 residues. The germline V gene has CDR1 GTSNPN and CDR2 SVGIG (reference sequence). The CDR3 is CAWSPSPQGSDYGYTF. In nucleotides, the CDR3 is TGTGCCTGGAGTCCCTCCCCCCAGGGAAGCGACTATGGCTACACCTTC.

This clone came up many times. The chain combines TRBV4-3 with TRBJ1-6, with D unresolved. The CDR3 loop spans 13 amino acids. The germline V gene encodes CDR1 LGHNA and CDR2 YSLEER. The V end was cut by 5 bases, the J end by 7 bases, with 9 bases between. CDR3 nucleotides: TGCGCCAGCAGCAAGCTGATGAATTCACCCCTCCACTTT. Protein: CASSKLMNSPLHF.

Here the CDR3 reads CSVGIPAGRSYEQYF. DNA of the CDR3: TGCAGCGTTGGGATTCCAGCGGGGAGATCCTACGAGCAGTACTTC. This chain connects TRBV29-1 to TRBJ2-7; TRBD2 agrees at 7 bases. CDR1 and CDR2 from the germline V gene are SQVTM and ANQGSEA. The CDR3 runs to 15 residues. V trimming: 4 bases; J trimming: 1 base; junction bases outside the gene matches: 10.

This clone has a single count. The genes are TRBV7-9 and TRBJ1-6; D may be TRBD1 (5 bases). CDR1 is SEHNR, CDR2 FQNEAQ, per germline (reference sequence). V was shortened by 3 bases and J by 8 bases, with 8 bases between the two germline ends. The CDR3 has 13 amino acids. The CDR3 DNA reads TGTGCCAGCAGCTTTCGGGGGGATTCACCCCTCCACTTT. This codes for CASSFRGDSPLHF.

V is TRBV4-1 and J is TRBJ2-5; TRBD2 matches at 14 bases. This CDR3 has 18 residues. The V segment lost 2 bases and the J segment 2 bases; nucleotides outside the gene matches: 7. Germline V lookup: CDR1 MGHRA, CDR2 YSYEKL. The CDR3 DNA is TGCGCCAGCAGCCAACTACTGGGACTAGCGGGGGTTCAAGAGACCCAGTACTTC. Protein product: CASSQLLGLAGVQETQYF.

The J gene is TRBJ2-5, the V gene TRBV6-5; 12 bases match TRBD2. Trimming cost V 2 bases and J 5 bases; bases outside gene matches: 3. The CDR3 has 15 amino acids. CDR1 is MNHEY and CDR2 is SVGAGI in the germline V gene. Here the CDR3 reads CASSYQLAGGETQYF. The DNA for the CDR3 is TGTGCCAGCAGTTACCAACTAGCGGGGGGTGAGACCCAGTACTTC.

V and J are TRBV9 and TRBJ1-6; possibly TRBD1 for D (5 bases). V was shortened by 3 bases and J by 6 bases, with 22 bases between the two germline ends. The CDR3 spans 18 residues. Germline V gene lookup returns CDR1 SGDLS and CDR2 YYNGEE. CDR3 bases: TGTGCCAGCAGCGACCGAAGAGGACACGCGAATAGTAATTCACCCCTCCACTTT. It specifies CASSDRRGHANSNSPLHF. Full variable domain (rest looked up from reference TRBV9 and TRBJ1-6): DSGVTQTPKHLITATGQRVTLRCSPRSGDLSVYWYQQSLDQGLQFLIQYYNGEERAKGNILERFSAQQFPDLHSELNLSSLELGDSALYFCASSDRRGHANSNSPLHFGNGTRLTVT.

This sequence joins TRBV18 and TRBJ1-1; 8 bases fit TRBD1. CDR1 KGHSH and CDR2 LQKENI come from the germline V gene. J was trimmed by 5 bases and V by 3 bases; bases with no gene match: 14. This CDR3 contains 17 residues. CDR3 DNA: TGTGCCAGCTCACCCGAACCAAACAGGGGGGTAGATACTGAAGCTTTCTTT. This translates into CASSPEPNRGVDTEAFF.

The V and J genes are TRBV14 and TRBJ2-7, with D uncertain. The germline V gene has CDR1 SGHDN and CDR2 FVKESK. The CDR3 contains 16 residues. Between the trimmed V and J ends, which lost 0 bases and 2 bases, there was a span of 14 bases. CDR3 sequence (DNA): TGTGCCAGCAGCCAAGATTACTCACCCCCACCCTACGAGCAGTACTTC. The encoded protein is CASSQDYSPPPYEQYF.

The V call is TRBV7-2, the J call TRBJ2-7; 9 nucleotides agree with TRBD1. There are 12 residues in the CDR3. With V trimmed by 3 bases and J by 6 bases, 0 bases remained unmatched. CDR1 SGHTA and CDR2 FQGNSA come from the germline V gene. Written as DNA, the CDR3 is TGTGCCAGCAGCTTGGACAGGGGCGAGCAGTACTTC. Its translation: CASSLDRGEQYF.

The chain couples TRBV3-1 (or the pseudogene TRBV3-2) to TRBJ2-5; tentatively, D is TRBD2 (7 bases). The CDR3 is 15 residues long. V shed 4 bases and J shed 5 bases, with 17 bases lying between them. Germline assignment: CDR1 LGHDT and CDR2 YNNKEL (reference sequence). The CDR3, as DNA: TGTGCCAGCAGCCTCCTAGGGGGGGGTTCGGAGACCCAGTACTTC. Translated: CASSLLGGGSETQYF.

This clone was observed once. The chain joins TRBV7-6 to TRBJ2-3, with unresolved D. Germline lookup yields CDR1 SGHVS and CDR2 FNYEAQ. The ends were cut back, 2 bases at V and 4 bases at J, with 7 bases in the middle. The CDR3 sequence is 13 residues long. The CDR3 region has the DNA TGTGCCAGCAGCTTATTTTATTCAGATACGCAGTATTTT. Its protein product is CASSLFYSDTQYF.

This sequence joins TRBV7-2 and TRBJ2-1, with 8 bases fitting TRBD2. J lost 9 bases, V lost 7 bases, and 14 bases had no gene match. This CDR3 is 15 amino acids long. CDR1 is SGHTA, CDR2 FQGNSA, per germline. The CDR3 coding sequence is TGTGCCAGCACCCCCGGGGGGGGGCACTCCGGTGAGCAGTTCTTC. Its protein is CASTPGGGHSGEQFF.